The 23 T cell receptor beta chains reported below all come from one sample, sequenced in a study of T-cell reconstitution after alpha-beta-depleted transplantation in children. Researchers prepared the TCRbeta library using unique molecular identifiers, the study reports. One entry per CDR3 protein results from TCRdb running MiXCR on the PCR reads. Of 300,000 to 350,000 distinct CDR3 sequences listed, around 15% were seen once; the top ten hold just over 40%. Sequencing used PBMCs, mostly from graft donor cells, obtained 360 days after TCRalphabeta/CD19-depleted stem cell transplant. The receptors were gathered from a male patient aged 2 to 9 who had a stem cell transplant for acute lymphoblastic leukemia, so the T cells may come from the graft donor.

CDR3 amino acids: CASSQLSQSSGANVLTF. CDR3 nucleotides: TGCGCCAGCAGCCAACTTTCACAGAGCTCTGGGGCCAACGTCCTGACTTTC. The chain joins TRBV4-1 to TRBJ2-6; D is ambiguous. From germline, CDR1 is MGHRA and CDR2 YSYEKL. The CDR3 sequence is 17 residues long. Trimming took 2 bases from V and 0 from J, leaving 11 bases between them.

This sequence joins TRBV30 and TRBJ1-4; D gene uncertain. The germline V gene has CDR1 GTSNPN and CDR2 SVGIG (reference sequence). Trimming took 0 bases from V and 5 from J, leaving 16 bases between them. This CDR3 is built from 16 residues. The CDR3 loop is CAWSVGRTPANEKLFF. The CDR3 nucleotides are TGTGCCTGGAGTGTAGGTAGGACCCCAGCCAATGAAAAACTGTTTTTT.

J is TRBJ2-1 and V is TRBV3-1; TRBD2 aligns across 7 bases. The CDR3 contains 16 residues. The V gene's germline CDR1 is LGHDT and CDR2 YNNKEL (reference sequence). With 0 bases clipped from V and 7 bases from J, the junction kept 9 bases outside the gene matches. Here the CDR3 reads CASSQDLLGGVNEQFF. CDR3 nucleotides: TGTGCCAGCAGCCAAGATTTACTGGGAGGGGTGAATGAGCAGTTCTTC.

The chain couples TRBV28 to TRBJ2-7; 7 positions match TRBD2. This CDR3 spans 18 amino acids. CDR1 MDHEN and CDR2 SYDVKM come from the germline V gene. After removal of 6 bases from V and 5 bases from J, the junction contained 22 bases not matched to a gene. CDR3 protein: CASSMKLAIRSLLNEQYF. In DNA form, the CDR3 reads TGTGCCAGCAGCATGAAACTAGCGATCCGCTCGTTGTTGAACGAGCAGTACTTC.

CDR3 residues: CATSRPQGTAHRGHEQFF. DNA for the CDR3: TGTGCCACCAGCAGGCCCCAAGGGACAGCACATCGGGGGCATGAGCAGTTCTTC. This chain links TRBV15 with TRBJ2-1; TRBD1 might be the D (7 bases). With 3 bases removed from V and 8 bases from J, the gap between germline ends came to 26 bases. Germline CDR1 reads LNHNV; CDR2 reads YYDKDF (reference sequence). The CDR3 runs to 18 residues.

The chain links TRBV29-1 to TRBJ2-2, with D unclear. Germline values: CDR1 SQVTM, CDR2 ANQGSEA. The CDR3 has 13 amino acids. Trimming removed 4 bases at V and 0 bases at J, with 6 bases between. CDR3 loop: CSVVAPNTGELFF. The CDR3 DNA sequence: TGCAGCGTTGTAGCTCCGAACACCGGGGAGCTGTTTTTT.

This clonotype came up many times. The rearrangement links TRBV4-3 to TRBJ2-1, with TRBD2 matching 10 bases. This CDR3 contains 17 residues. Germline V CDR1 and CDR2: LGHNA, YSLEER. V gave up 3 bases and J gave up 4 bases; unmatched junction bases: 9. The CDR3, as DNA: TGCGCCAGCAGCCAGGGTAGCGGGAGGCTACCATACAATGAGCAGTTCTTC. It translates to CASSQGSGRLPYNEQFF.

The chain couples TRBV6-1 to TRBJ2-2; 8 bases agree with TRBD1. Germline V gene lookup returns CDR1 MNHNS and CDR2 SASEGT. Unmatched junction bases numbered 13, after V lost 6 bases and J lost 4 bases. The CDR3 totals 17 residues. The CDR3 protein is CASSRRGQGRGTGELFF. The CDR3, as DNA: TGTGCCAGCAGCCGCCGCGGACAGGGACGGGGCACCGGGGAGCTGTTTTTT.

V is TRBV5-1 and J is TRBJ2-6; tentative D call: TRBD1 (6 bases). The germline CDR1 and CDR2 sequences are SGHRS and YFSETQ. The CDR3 has 18 amino acids. Trimming removed 0 bases at V and 0 bases at J, with 13 bases between. CDR3 DNA: TGCGCCAGCAGCTTGGGAGACAGGTCACACTCTGGGGCCAACGTCCTGACTTTC. Its protein product is CASSLGDRSHSGANVLTF.

This clonotype was seen only a few times. The chain combines TRBV2 with TRBJ2-5, with 7 bases lining up with TRBD2. CDR1 is SNHLY and CDR2 is FYNNEI in the germline V gene. V gave up 6 bases and J gave up 4 bases; unmatched junction bases: 8. The CDR3 contains 14 residues. The CDR3 spells CASRRGLPIETQYF. DNA for the CDR3: TGTGCCAGCAGGAGGGGACTACCCATAGAGACCCAGTACTTC.

The J gene is TRBJ2-1, the V gene TRBV12-3 or TRBV12-4, with D unresolved. The CDR3 totals 13 residues. V lost 3 bases and J 3 bases, leaving 6 bases between the germline ends. CDR3 residues: CASSFMSYNEQFF. The CDR3 bases are TGTGCCAGCAGTTTTATGAGCTACAATGAGCAGTTCTTC.

This chain uses TRBV5-1 with TRBJ2-5; D might be TRBD2 (6 bases). Trimming removed 4 bases at V and 5 bases at J, with 21 bases between. The germline gives CDR1 SGHRS, CDR2 YFSETQ. This CDR3 has 16 amino acids. The CDR3 sequence is CASSPPTSFSGETQYF. The CDR3 coding sequence is TGCGCCAGCAGCCCGCCGACTAGTTTTTCCGGGGAGACCCAGTACTTC.

This clonotype came up many times. The CDR3 sequence is CASSPGQGASYEQYF. The CDR3 DNA is TGTGCCAGCAGTCCGGGACAGGGGGCGTCCTACGAGCAGTACTTC. The chain uses TRBV5-6 and TRBJ2-7; TRBD1 aligns across 12 bases. V was pared by 5 bases and J by 1 base, with 4 bases of the junction left unmatched. From germline, CDR1 is SGHDT and CDR2 YYEEEE. The CDR3 loop spans 15 amino acids.

This clonotype was seen at least ten times. The chain combines TRBV5-6 with TRBJ2-3; D is unclear. The CDR3 has 14 amino acids. The V end lost 0 bases, the J end lost 6 bases, and 11 bases lay between the germline ends. The germline V gene has CDR1 SGHDT and CDR2 YYEEEE. CDR3 in DNA: TGTGCCAGCAGCTTGGCTTCCGTCACGGATACGCAGTATTTT. It is translated as CASSLASVTDTQYF.

The V gene is TRBV28, the J gene TRBJ2-7; D uncertain. V lost 7 bases and J lost 5, with 15 bases in between. CDR3 size: 13 residues. From germline, CDR1 is MDHEN and CDR2 SYDVKM. CDR3 nucleotide sequence: TGTGCCAGCACTCACCCCCTGACTCACGAGCAGTACTTC. This encodes CASTHPLTHEQYF.

This clonotype was seen more than once but under ten times. DNA for the CDR3: TGTGCCGTCCAGGGGACTTTTGCCCCTGAGCAGTTCTTC. Translating it yields CAVQGTFAPEQFF. The J gene is TRBJ2-1, the V gene TRBV2; the D gene could be TRBD1 or TRBD2 (6 bases each). Trimming cost V 11 bases and J 9 bases, with 20 bases left between them. This CDR3 has 13 amino acids. From germline, CDR1 is SNHLY and CDR2 FYNNEI.

This clonotype has a handful of counts. The genes are TRBV9 and TRBJ1-2; no reliable D call. Germline V CDR1 and CDR2: SGDLS, YYNGEE. V lost 0 bases to trimming and J lost 4 bases, with 10 bases between them. The CDR3 totals 14 residues. As DNA, the CDR3 is TGTGCCAGCAGCGTAGAAAGTAGGGCCTATGGCTACACCTTC. Translated: CASSVESRAYGYTF.

Ten or more counts support this clonotype. The DNA of the CDR3 is TGCAGCGCCGTACCGACTAGCGGGGGAACCTCCTACGAGCAGTACTTC. Amino acid sequence: CSAVPTSGGTSYEQYF. The J gene is TRBJ2-7, the V gene TRBV29-1; TRBD2 aligns across 12 bases. Per germline, CDR1 SQVTM and CDR2 ANQGSEA. V was pared by 7 bases and J by 0 bases, with 10 bases of the junction left unmatched. This CDR3 comprises 16 residues.

The chain combines TRBV12-3 or TRBV12-4 with TRBJ2-5, with 8 bases lining up with TRBD1. After removal of 1 base from V and 6 bases from J, the junction contained 10 bases not matched to a gene. The length of the CDR3 is 16 residues. The CDR3: CASSLGPDRGEKTQYF. CDR3 DNA sequence: TGTGCCAGCAGTTTAGGGCCTGACAGGGGAGAAAAGACCCAGTACTTC.

This clonotype occurred a few times. The genes are TRBV4-3 and TRBJ2-7; maybe TRBD1 (6 bases). The germline gives CDR1 LGHNA, CDR2 YSLEER. The CDR3 is 17 residues long. The ends were cut back, 4 bases at V and 2 bases at J, with 21 bases in the middle. The CDR3, as DNA: TGCGCCAGCAGCCCGAGTCGGAGCTCCAGGGGACCCTACGAGCAGTACTTC. Residues: CASSPSRSSRGPYEQYF.

The chain uses TRBV28 and TRBJ1-6, with TRBD1 matching over 7 bases. The ends lost 1 base at V and 5 bases at J; junction bases unmatched: 5. The CDR3 contains 16 residues. In germline, CDR1 is MDHEN, CDR2 SYDVKM. The CDR3 spells CASSLSRGPHNSPLHF. CDR3 DNA sequence: TGTGCCAGCAGTTTATCGAGGGGGCCTCATAATTCACCCCTCCACTTT.

This clonotype was picked up many times. The chain combines TRBV7-2 with TRBJ1-1; D not certain. Trimming shortened V by 2 bases and J by 1 base, and 11 bases separated the two germline ends. Germline CDR1 reads SGHTA; CDR2 reads FQGNSA. The CDR3 covers 15 residues. CDR3 in DNA: TGTGCCAGCAGCTTAATGAGGTTTCGGAACACTGAAGCTTTCTTT. Amino acids: CASSLMRFRNTEAFF.

The rearrangement links TRBV4-1 to TRBJ2-1, with D unresolved. The germline CDR1 and CDR2 sequences are MGHRA and YSYEKL. Trimming took off 4 bases at V and 0 bases at J, with 10 bases between the two ends. The CDR3 is 15 residues long. CDR3 protein: CASSPVRSSYNEQFF. CDR3 DNA: TGCGCCAGCAGCCCCGTGCGAAGCTCCTACAATGAGCAGTTCTTC.